These T cell receptor beta chains were read from a single sample in a study of early T cells in non-severe SARS-CoV-2 infection. TCRdb reanalysed the 5' RACE reads using MiXCR and keeps one entry per CDR3 protein. This repertoire shows 70,000 to 75,000 distinct CDR3 sequences, roughly 12% found once; its top ten account for around 4.5%. Sequencing was done on a sample of whole blood. Source of these receptors: an adult who was a healthcare worker with PCR-confirmed SARS-CoV-2 infection or an uninfected control (not recorded which). CDR3s include the opening cysteine and the closing phenylalanine or tryptophan. Each record gives: CDR3 protein, CDR3 DNA, J gene, D gene, clone size, CDR3 length, V gene. A D gene is named only where the DNA matches it firmly. Clone size is stated in some rows and not others, as once, few, many or a class when expanded.

cdr3_aa: CAISESDEGAYEQYF
cdr3_nt: TGTGCCATCAGTGAGAGTGACGAGGGGGCCTACGAGCAGTACTTC
j_call: TRBJ2-7
d_call: -
clone_size: -
cdr3_length: 15
v_call: TRBV10-3

cdr3_aa: CASSQEEEWKEQFF
cdr3_nt: TGTGCCAGCAGCCAAGAAGAGGAGTGGAAGGAGCAGTTCTTC
j_call: TRBJ2-1
d_call: -
clone_size: many
cdr3_length: 14
v_call: TRBV4-2

cdr3_aa: CASSLASSGPYNEQFF
cdr3_nt: TGCGCCAGCAGCTTGGCGTCTAGCGGGCCCTACAATGAGCAGTTCTTC
j_call: TRBJ2-1
d_call: TRBD2
clone_size: -
cdr3_length: 16
v_call: TRBV5-1

cdr3_aa: CASRYIAGANVLTF
cdr3_nt: TGTGCCAGTAGATACATTGCTGGGGCCAACGTCCTGACTTTC
j_call: TRBJ2-6
d_call: -
clone_size: many
cdr3_length: 14
v_call: TRBV19

cdr3_aa: CSAMNDGELFF
cdr3_nt: TGCAGTGCTATGAACGACGGGGAGCTGTTTTTT
j_call: TRBJ2-2
d_call: -
clone_size: -
cdr3_length: 11
v_call: TRBV20-1

cdr3_aa: CSARGVREVTEAFF
cdr3_nt: TGCAGTGCTAGAGGGGTCAGGGAGGTGACTGAAGCTTTCTTT
j_call: TRBJ1-1
d_call: -
clone_size: many
cdr3_length: 14
v_call: TRBV20-1

cdr3_aa: CREKGNGDYEQYF
cdr3_nt: TGCAGAGAGAAGGGGAACGGGGACTACGAGCAGTACTTC
j_call: TRBJ2-7
d_call: -
clone_size: -
cdr3_length: 13
v_call: TRBV29-1

cdr3_aa: CASSSPYRGGNEQFF
cdr3_nt: TGTGCCAGCAGCTCGCCCTATCGGGGGGGCAATGAGCAGTTCTTC
j_call: TRBJ2-1
d_call: TRBD2
clone_size: few
cdr3_length: 15
v_call: TRBV12-3/TRBV12-4

cdr3_aa: CASSFSGVPYEQYF
cdr3_nt: TGTGCCAGCAGCTTCTCGGGGGTGCCCTACGAGCAGTACTTC
j_call: TRBJ2-7
d_call: -
clone_size: -
cdr3_length: 14
v_call: TRBV7-9

cdr3_aa: CASITRYSPEETQYF
cdr3_nt: TGTGCCAGCATCACCCGTTATTCTCCCGAAGAGACCCAGTACTTC
j_call: TRBJ2-5
d_call: -
clone_size: -
cdr3_length: 15
v_call: TRBV12-1

cdr3_aa: CASSLVAGYNEQFF
cdr3_nt: TGTGCCAGCAGCTTGGTGGCGGGTTACAATGAGCAGTTCTTC
j_call: TRBJ2-1
d_call: -
clone_size: -
cdr3_length: 14
v_call: TRBV5-6

cdr3_aa: CASSLRQGSNYGYTF
cdr3_nt: TGCGCCAGCAGCTTAAGACAGGGATCGAACTATGGCTACACCTTC
j_call: TRBJ1-2
d_call: TRBD1
clone_size: -
cdr3_length: 15
v_call: TRBV5-1

cdr3_aa: CSAKPQGWYTEAFF
cdr3_nt: TGCAGTGCCAAACCCCAAGGGTGGTACACTGAAGCTTTCTTT
j_call: TRBJ1-1
d_call: -
clone_size: -
cdr3_length: 14
v_call: TRBV20-1

cdr3_aa: CSVESPKGLKTQYF
cdr3_nt: TGCAGCGTTGAAAGCCCGAAGGGATTAAAGACCCAGTACTTC
j_call: TRBJ2-5
d_call: -
clone_size: -
cdr3_length: 14
v_call: TRBV29-1

cdr3_aa: CASSPTSGASTDTQYF
cdr3_nt: TGTGCCAGCAGTCCCACTAGCGGGGCTAGCACAGATACGCAGTATTTT
j_call: TRBJ2-3
d_call: TRBD2
clone_size: few
cdr3_length: 16
v_call: TRBV6-5

cdr3_aa: CASSRGRTTLREQYF
cdr3_nt: TGCGCCAGCAGCAGGGGACGCACCACGCTACGCGAGCAGTACTTC
j_call: TRBJ2-7
d_call: -
clone_size: -
cdr3_length: 15
v_call: TRBV5-1

cdr3_aa: CAWEIGQNLPPREKLFF
cdr3_nt: TGTGCCTGGGAGATAGGGCAGAACCTACCACCGAGAGAAAAACTGTTTTTT
j_call: TRBJ1-4
d_call: -
clone_size: -
cdr3_length: 17
v_call: TRBV30

cdr3_aa: CASISDTPYEQYF
cdr3_nt: TGTGCCAGCATCTCCGACACCCCCTACGAGCAGTACTTT
j_call: TRBJ2-7
d_call: -
clone_size: few
cdr3_length: 13
v_call: TRBV28

cdr3_aa: CASRSGYTDTQYF
cdr3_nt: TGCGCCAGCAGAAGCGGCTACACAGATACGCAGTATTTT
j_call: TRBJ2-3
d_call: -
clone_size: many
cdr3_length: 13
v_call: TRBV5-1

cdr3_aa: CASSQAGQRIYNEQFF
cdr3_nt: TGTGCCAGCAGCCAAGCGGGACAGCGCATATACAATGAGCAGTTCTTC
j_call: TRBJ2-1
d_call: TRBD1
clone_size: -
cdr3_length: 16
v_call: TRBV14

cdr3_aa: CAWRARDTLGATQYF
cdr3_nt: TGTGCCTGGAGGGCTCGGGACACCTTGGGCGCGACCCAGTACTTC
j_call: TRBJ2-5
d_call: -
clone_size: few
cdr3_length: 15
v_call: TRBV30

cdr3_aa: CAISPDRVQPQHF
cdr3_nt: TGTGCCATCAGCCCCGACAGGGTTCAGCCCCAGCATTTT
j_call: TRBJ1-5
d_call: TRBD1
clone_size: many
cdr3_length: 13
v_call: TRBV10-3

cdr3_aa: CASSVQGHDTQYF
cdr3_nt: TGTGCCAGCAGTGTTCAGGGCCATGATACGCAGTATTTT
j_call: TRBJ2-3
d_call: -
clone_size: few
cdr3_length: 13
v_call: TRBV2

cdr3_aa: CASSPFDAKGIYGYTF
cdr3_nt: TGTGCCAGCTCACCGTTTGACGCGAAGGGCATCTATGGCTACACCTTC
j_call: TRBJ1-2
d_call: -
clone_size: many
cdr3_length: 16
v_call: TRBV18

cdr3_aa: CASGTPSYEQYF
cdr3_nt: TGTGCCAGCGGGACCCCCTCCTACGAGCAGTACTTC
j_call: TRBJ2-7
d_call: -
clone_size: many
cdr3_length: 12
v_call: TRBV28

cdr3_aa: CASSQEILGGWNTGELFF
cdr3_nt: TGCGCCAGCAGCCAAGAGATTCTAGGGGGTTGGAACACCGGGGAGCTGTTTTTT
j_call: TRBJ2-2
d_call: -
clone_size: many
cdr3_length: 18
v_call: TRBV4-1

cdr3_aa: CASNAQGANYGYTF
cdr3_nt: TGCGCCAGCAACGCACAGGGGGCCAACTATGGCTACACCTTC
j_call: TRBJ1-2
d_call: TRBD1
clone_size: few
cdr3_length: 14
v_call: TRBV5-1

cdr3_aa: CATGPGQGSDEQFF
cdr3_nt: TGTGCCACGGGGCCGGGACAGGGGTCTGATGAGCAGTTCTTC
j_call: TRBJ2-1
d_call: TRBD1
clone_size: many
cdr3_length: 14
v_call: TRBV6-1

cdr3_aa: CASSYGQRGVTDTQYF
cdr3_nt: TGTGCCAGCAGTTACGGTCAGCGGGGGGTGACAGATACGCAGTATTTT
j_call: TRBJ2-3
d_call: TRBD2
clone_size: -
cdr3_length: 16
v_call: TRBV6-5

cdr3_aa: CASSSDRGGGTDTQYF
cdr3_nt: TGTGCCAGCAGCTCCGACCGTGGGGGCGGGACAGATACGCAGTATTTT
j_call: TRBJ2-3
d_call: -
clone_size: -
cdr3_length: 16
v_call: TRBV5-4

cdr3_aa: CASSYRGMIGADTQYF
cdr3_nt: TGTGCCAGCAGTTACCGAGGAATGATAGGCGCAGATACGCAGTATTTT
j_call: TRBJ2-3
d_call: -
clone_size: many
cdr3_length: 16
v_call: TRBV6-2/TRBV6-3

cdr3_aa: CASSVSGGGPTYEQYF
cdr3_nt: TGTGCCAGCAGCGTATCGGGGGGCGGACCAACCTACGAGCAGTACTTC
j_call: TRBJ2-7
d_call: -
clone_size: -
cdr3_length: 16
v_call: TRBV9

cdr3_aa: CASSDGQGAEEQYF
cdr3_nt: TGTGCCAGCAGCGACGGACAGGGGGCTGAAGAGCAGTACTTC
j_call: TRBJ2-7
d_call: TRBD1
clone_size: few
cdr3_length: 14
v_call: TRBV7-9

cdr3_aa: CASSQQGDYGYTF
cdr3_nt: TGTGCCAGCAGCCAACAGGGCGACTATGGCTACACCTTC
j_call: TRBJ1-2
d_call: -
clone_size: -
cdr3_length: 13
v_call: TRBV3-1

cdr3_aa: CASSLRFQETQYF
cdr3_nt: TGTGCCAGCAGCTTAAGATTCCAAGAGACCCAGTACTTC
j_call: TRBJ2-5
d_call: -
clone_size: few
cdr3_length: 13
v_call: TRBV7-8

cdr3_aa: CASRQGPLNTEAFF
cdr3_nt: TGTGCCAGCAGACAGGGACCCTTGAACACTGAAGCTTTCTTT
j_call: TRBJ1-1
d_call: -
clone_size: few
cdr3_length: 14
v_call: TRBV6-4

cdr3_aa: CASSFGTGESYTF
cdr3_nt: TGTGCCAGCAGCTTCGGGACAGGGGAGAGCTACACCTTC
j_call: TRBJ1-2
d_call: TRBD1
clone_size: few
cdr3_length: 13
v_call: TRBV7-9

cdr3_aa: CASSQMSFSPLHF
cdr3_nt: TGCGCCAGCAGCCAAATGTCGTTTTCACCCCTCCACTTT
j_call: TRBJ1-6
d_call: -
clone_size: -
cdr3_length: 13
v_call: TRBV4-1

cdr3_aa: CASSIADQYGYTF
cdr3_nt: TGTGCCAGTAGTATAGCCGACCAATATGGCTACACCTTC
j_call: TRBJ1-2
d_call: -
clone_size: -
cdr3_length: 13
v_call: TRBV19

cdr3_aa: CASSSNPLADTQYF
cdr3_nt: TGTGCCAGCAGCTCGAATCCTCTAGCGGATACGCAGTATTTT
j_call: TRBJ2-3
d_call: -
clone_size: few
cdr3_length: 14
v_call: TRBV5-5

cdr3_aa: CASRTYGIAGGPVNTGELFF
cdr3_nt: TGTGCCAGCAGAACCTACGGGATAGCGGGGGGGCCCGTGAACACCGGGGAGCTGTTTTTT
j_call: TRBJ2-2
d_call: TRBD2
clone_size: -
cdr3_length: 20
v_call: TRBV28

cdr3_aa: CPRAATNEKLFF
cdr3_nt: TGTCCGCGGGCGGCAACTAATGAAAAACTGTTTTTT
j_call: TRBJ1-4
d_call: -
clone_size: few
cdr3_length: 12
v_call: TRBV7-3

cdr3_aa: CASRVTGTSAETQYF
cdr3_nt: TGTGCCAGCAGGGTAACCGGGACTAGCGCAGAGACCCAGTACTTC
j_call: TRBJ2-5
d_call: TRBD2
clone_size: few
cdr3_length: 15
v_call: TRBV12-3/TRBV12-4

cdr3_aa: CSARRDTNEKLFF
cdr3_nt: TGCAGTGCTAGGCGGGATACTAATGAAAAACTGTTTTTT
j_call: TRBJ1-4
d_call: -
clone_size: few
cdr3_length: 13
v_call: TRBV20-1

cdr3_aa: CASSLAGGQPQHF
cdr3_nt: TGTGCCAGCAGTTTAGCGGGAGGACAGCCCCAGCATTTT
j_call: TRBJ1-5
d_call: -
clone_size: -
cdr3_length: 13
v_call: TRBV12-3/TRBV12-4

cdr3_aa: CASSFNEQFF
cdr3_nt: TGTGCCAGCAGCTTCAATGAGCAGTTCTTC
j_call: TRBJ2-1
d_call: -
clone_size: many
cdr3_length: 10
v_call: TRBV11-2

cdr3_aa: CASSFSNSPSYEQYF
cdr3_nt: TGTGCCAGCAGCTTCTCCAATTCGCCTTCCTACGAGCAGTACTTC
j_call: TRBJ2-7
d_call: -
clone_size: many
cdr3_length: 15
v_call: TRBV11-2

cdr3_aa: CASGRRGDQLYQVF
cdr3_nt: TGTGCCAGCGGTAGGCGCGGGGATCAGTTGTATCAGGTCTTC
j_call: TRBJ2-1
d_call: -
clone_size: -
cdr3_length: 14
v_call: TRBV12-3/TRBV12-4

cdr3_aa: CASSRGLASYNEQFF
cdr3_nt: TGTGCCAGCAGCCGGGGACTAGCCTCCTACAATGAGCAGTTCTTC
j_call: TRBJ2-1
d_call: TRBD2
clone_size: few
cdr3_length: 15
v_call: TRBV3-1

cdr3_aa: CASSSRALPGELFF
cdr3_nt: TGTGCCAGCAGCTCCAGGGCCCTTCCCGGGGAGCTGTTTTTT
j_call: TRBJ2-2
d_call: -
clone_size: -
cdr3_length: 14
v_call: TRBV5-8

cdr3_aa: CASSLDSLGLAIYNEQFF
cdr3_nt: TGTGCCAGCAGCTTAGATTCGCTGGGCCTAGCGATCTACAATGAGCAGTTCTTC
j_call: TRBJ2-1
d_call: -
clone_size: few
cdr3_length: 18
v_call: TRBV7-2

cdr3_aa: CSVERGGYGYTF
cdr3_nt: TGCAGCGTTGAGAGGGGAGGCTATGGCTACACCTTC
j_call: TRBJ1-2
d_call: -
clone_size: -
cdr3_length: 12
v_call: TRBV29-1

cdr3_aa: CASSYSHRGYEQYF
cdr3_nt: TGTGCCAGCAGTTACTCCCACAGGGGCTACGAGCAGTACTTC
j_call: TRBJ2-7
d_call: TRBD1
clone_size: -
cdr3_length: 14
v_call: TRBV6-6

cdr3_aa: CAISEGNTQYF
cdr3_nt: TGTGCCATCAGTGAGGGGAATACGCAGTATTTT
j_call: TRBJ2-3
d_call: -
clone_size: many
cdr3_length: 11
v_call: TRBV10-3

cdr3_aa: CSAGGTTEREQYF
cdr3_nt: TGCAGTGCTGGGGGGACAACGGAGAGGGAGCAGTACTTC
j_call: TRBJ2-7
d_call: -
clone_size: -
cdr3_length: 13
v_call: TRBV20-1

cdr3_aa: CASRRTSGSNEQFF
cdr3_nt: TGTGCCAGCAGAAGGACTAGCGGGAGCAATGAGCAGTTCTTC
j_call: TRBJ2-1
d_call: TRBD2
clone_size: few
cdr3_length: 14
v_call: TRBV6-5

cdr3_aa: CASSSRQGREQYF
cdr3_nt: TGTGCCAGCAGCTCACGACAGGGCAGGGAGCAGTACTTC
j_call: TRBJ2-7
d_call: TRBD1
clone_size: -
cdr3_length: 13
v_call: TRBV7-6

cdr3_aa: CSARSIQETQYF
cdr3_nt: TGCAGTGCTAGAAGTATCCAAGAGACCCAGTACTTC
j_call: TRBJ2-5
d_call: -
clone_size: -
cdr3_length: 12
v_call: TRBV20-1

cdr3_aa: CASSSGTGGSPQHF
cdr3_nt: TGTGCCAGCAGTTCAGGGACGGGGGGTTCACCCCAGCATTTT
j_call: TRBJ1-5
d_call: -
clone_size: -
cdr3_length: 14
v_call: TRBV12-3/TRBV12-4

cdr3_aa: CASSLAATYEQYF
cdr3_nt: TGTGCCAGCAGCTTAGCCGCTACCTACGAGCAGTACTTC
j_call: TRBJ2-7
d_call: -
clone_size: once
cdr3_length: 13
v_call: TRBV7-8